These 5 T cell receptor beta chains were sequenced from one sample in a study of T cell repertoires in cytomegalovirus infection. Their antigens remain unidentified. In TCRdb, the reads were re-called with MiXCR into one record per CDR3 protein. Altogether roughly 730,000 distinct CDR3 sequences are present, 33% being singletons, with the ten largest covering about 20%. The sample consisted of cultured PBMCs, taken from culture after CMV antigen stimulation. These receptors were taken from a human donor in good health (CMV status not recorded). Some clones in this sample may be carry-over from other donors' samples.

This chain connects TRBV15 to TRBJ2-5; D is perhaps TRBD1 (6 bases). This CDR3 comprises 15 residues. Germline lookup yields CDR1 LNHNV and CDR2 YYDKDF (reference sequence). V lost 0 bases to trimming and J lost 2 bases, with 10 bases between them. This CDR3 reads CATSRDGGQQETQYF. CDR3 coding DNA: TGTGCCACCAGCAGAGATGGTGGACAGCAAGAGACCCAGTACTTC.

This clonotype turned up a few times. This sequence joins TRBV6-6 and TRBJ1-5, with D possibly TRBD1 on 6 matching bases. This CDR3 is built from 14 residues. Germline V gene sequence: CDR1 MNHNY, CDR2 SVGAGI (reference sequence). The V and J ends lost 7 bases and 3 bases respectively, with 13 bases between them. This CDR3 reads CASNRGGDNQPQHF. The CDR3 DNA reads TGTGCCAGCAACAGAGGGGGGGACAATCAGCCCCAGCATTTT.

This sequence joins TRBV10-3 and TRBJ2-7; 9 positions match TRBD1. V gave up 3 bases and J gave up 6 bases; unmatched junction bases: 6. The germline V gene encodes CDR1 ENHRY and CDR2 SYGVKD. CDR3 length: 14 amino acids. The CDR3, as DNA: TGTGCCATCAGTGATTGGACAGGGGTCCTCGAGCAGTACTTC. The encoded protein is CAISDWTGVLEQYF.

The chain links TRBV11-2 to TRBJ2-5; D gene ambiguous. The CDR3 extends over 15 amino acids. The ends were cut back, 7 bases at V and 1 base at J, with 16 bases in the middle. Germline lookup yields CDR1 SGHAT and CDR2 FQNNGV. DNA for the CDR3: TGTGCCAGCATGAACAAAGAACATTTCCAAGAGACCCAGTACTTC. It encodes CASMNKEHFQETQYF.

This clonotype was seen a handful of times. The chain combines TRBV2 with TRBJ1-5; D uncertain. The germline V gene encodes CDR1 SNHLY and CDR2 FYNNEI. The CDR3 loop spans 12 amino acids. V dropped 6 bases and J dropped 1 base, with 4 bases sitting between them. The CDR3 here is CASRKSNQPQHF. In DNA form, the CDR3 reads TGTGCCAGCAGGAAAAGCAATCAGCCCCAGCATTTT.